Presented here are 17 T cell receptor beta chains from one specimen sequenced in a study of beta chain features in type 1 diabetes. Every isolated RNA sample was fully reverse transcribed, so sequencing captured expressed TCRB transcripts. Profiling relied on immunoSEQ multiplex PCR, and the TCRdb table lists in-frame clones only, not all of them. This sample has fewer than 350,000 clones, with approximately 16% found just once. Study-level results: Shortening of TCRB CDR3s, moderate but significant, appeared in all four CD4+ subsets of Type 1 diabetes patients.

Antigens of these TCRs are unknown. Sequencing was performed on naive CD4+ T cells from blood. Source of these receptors: a man aged 18-30 years with type 1 diabetes.

This chain joins TRBV4-3 and TRBJ2-1, with D possibly matching TRBD1 (8 bases). The CDR3 length is 15 residues. Trimming shortened V by 2 bases and J by 8 bases, and 16 bases separated the two germline ends. Germline V gene lookup returns CDR1 LGHNA and CDR2 YSLEER. CDR3 sequence reads: CASSQSDRGGDEQFF. The CDR3, as DNA: TGCGCCAGCAGCCAATCCGACAGGGGAGGGGATGAGCAGTTCTTC.

This clone has just a few counts. The chain employs TRBV7-9 and TRBJ1-4, with D perhaps TRBD1 (6 bases). The length of the CDR3 is 15 residues. Germline lookup yields CDR1 SEHNR and CDR2 FQNEAQ (reference sequence). Trimming pared 8 bases from V and 2 bases from J, leaving 15 bases between. CDR3 in DNA: TGTGCCAGCGGCGGGGGGGGCCGGACTAATGAAAAACTGTTTTTT. Translating it yields CASGGGGRTNEKLFF.

The gene calls are TRBV9 and TRBJ2-3; 8 bases are a match to TRBD2. V lost 2 bases to trimming and J lost 0 bases; unmatched junction nucleotides: 2. This CDR3 spans 15 amino acids. The germline gives CDR1 SGDLS, CDR2 YYNGEE. As DNA, the CDR3 is TGTGCCAGCAGCGTTCTAGCGGGTAGCACAGATACGCAGTATTTT. Residues: CASSVLAGSTDTQYF.

The J gene is TRBJ2-2, the V gene TRBV27; TRBD1 matches at 7 bases. The CDR3 runs 16 residues. With V trimmed by 6 bases and J by 2 bases, 9 bases remained unmatched. Germline V lookup: CDR1 MNHEY, CDR2 SMNVEV (reference sequence). The CDR3 reads CASSLLTGINTGELFF. The CDR3 bases are TGTGCCAGCAGCCTCCTGACAGGGATTAACACCGGGGAGCTGTTTTTT.

This clone was seen a few times. The V call is TRBV7-2, the J call TRBJ2-2; D remains unclear. Trimming stripped 5 bases from V and 4 bases from J, with 8 bases between. This CDR3 is built from 13 residues. Looked up from germline, CDR1 is SGHTA and CDR2 is FQGNSA. CDR3 in DNA: TGTGCCAGCAGCGCAGTGCTCACCGGGGAGCTGTTTTTT. It is translated as CASSAVLTGELFF. Full variable domain (missing parts from reference TRBV7-2 and TRBJ2-2): GAGVSQSPSNKVTEKGKDVELRCDPISGHTALYWYRQSLGQGLEFLIYFQGNSAPDKSGLPSDRFSAERTGGSVSTLTIQRTQQEDSAVYLCASSAVLTGELFFGEGSRLTVL.

The V call is TRBV4-1, the J call TRBJ1-1; D is perhaps TRBD1 (6 bases). The germline V gene has CDR1 MGHRA and CDR2 YSYEKL. There are 17 residues in the CDR3. V was trimmed by 1 base and J by 7 bases, leaving 22 bases between them. The CDR3 DNA is TGCGCCAGCAGCCAAGTCGGTGCGGGGGCCGGGGGAGGTGAAGCTTTCTTT. This sequence encodes CASSQVGAGAGGGEAFF.

J is TRBJ2-1 and V is TRBV20-1; no clear D. Looked up from germline, CDR1 is DFQATT and CDR2 is SNEGSKA (reference sequence). Trimming stripped 5 bases from V and 6 bases from J, with 8 bases between. This CDR3 has 11 residues. CDR3 protein: CSAPLGNEQFF. CDR3 in DNA: TGCAGTGCTCCGCTCGGCAATGAGCAGTTCTTC.

The chain recombines TRBV5-4 with TRBJ2-1; D possibly corresponds to TRBD1 (7 bases). The CDR3 is made up of 13 amino acids. The germline gives CDR1 SGHNT, CDR2 YYREEE (reference sequence). V was trimmed by 5 bases and J by 10 bases, leaving 16 bases between them. The CDR3 DNA is TGTGCCAGCAGGCCCGACAGGGAGGACGAGCAGTTCTTC. It codes for CASRPDREDEQFF.

The chain employs TRBV11-2 and TRBJ2-3; D is uncertain. The CDR3 consists of 16 residues. Germline lookup yields CDR1 SGHAT and CDR2 FQNNGV. Trimming cost V 1 base and J 3 bases, with 14 bases left between them. CDR3 DNA sequence: TGTGCCAGCAGCTTAGTAGTCTCCCAGACAACAGATACGCAGTATTTT. It specifies CASSLVVSQTTDTQYF.

This rearrangement joins TRBV19 to TRBJ1-5; D perhaps matches TRBD1 (5 bases). V lost 0 bases, J lost 3 bases, and 6 bases lay in between. The CDR3 sequence is 14 residues long. The germline V gene encodes CDR1 LNHDA and CDR2 SQIVND (reference sequence). This CDR3 reads CASSIEGLNQPQHF. The CDR3 DNA sequence: TGTGCCAGTAGTATAGAGGGACTCAATCAGCCCCAGCATTTT.

The chain has TRBV5-1 and TRBJ2-7; no clear D gene. V was trimmed by 4 bases and J by 4 bases, leaving 9 bases between them. Germline values: CDR1 SGHRS, CDR2 YFSETQ. The CDR3 extends over 12 amino acids. The CDR3 is CASSRDTYEQYF. CDR3 nucleotides: TGCGCCAGCAGCCGTGACACATACGAGCAGTACTTC.

This clone was recorded a few times. This chain links TRBV6-1 with TRBJ2-7; D gene uncertain. Deletions cut 5 bases from V and 4 bases from J, with 9 bases between. Germline V gives CDR1 MNHNS, CDR2 SASEGT. The CDR3 length is 12 residues. The CDR3 DNA reads TGTGCCAGCAGTCGAGTCGCGTACGAGCAGTACTTC. This translates into CASSRVAYEQYF.

CDR3: CASSSSLSMNTEAFF. CDR3 DNA: TGTGCCAGCAGCTCCAGTTTATCCATGAACACTGAAGCTTTCTTT. The chain uses TRBV5-4 and TRBJ1-1, with D hard to call. V was cut by 3 bases and J by 0 bases, with 12 bases left in between. The CDR3 has 15 residues. Germline loops: CDR1 SGHNT, CDR2 YYREEE (reference sequence).

This clone was seen only a few times. The chain joins TRBV27 to TRBJ2-1; 10 positions agree with TRBD1. J lost 9 bases, V lost 5 bases, and 13 bases had no gene match. The CDR3 spans 16 residues. Germline V CDR1 and CDR2: MNHEY, SMNVEV (reference sequence). In DNA form, the CDR3 reads TGTGCCAGCAGTACTATCGGGACAGGGGCCCTGAGTGAGCAGTTCTTC. Protein: CASSTIGTGALSEQFF.

The rearrangement uses TRBV7-2 and TRBJ2-5; 7 positions agree with TRBD2. The germline V gene has CDR1 SGHTA and CDR2 FQGNSA. V dropped 5 bases and J dropped 5; count of bases not matched to a gene: 8. There are 14 residues in the CDR3. The CDR3 loop reads CASSGWGGGETQYF. The CDR3, as DNA: TGTGCCAGCAGCGGATGGGGGGGAGGGGAGACCCAGTACTTC.

This clone was seen a handful of times. The chain joins TRBV7-8 to TRBJ2-5; D is undetermined. V gave up 1 base and J gave up 1 base, with 7 bases separating them. Germline values: CDR1 SGHVS, CDR2 FQNEAQ. CDR3 length: 14 amino acids. DNA of the CDR3: TGTGCCAGCAGCTTAGGCGCATCCCAAGAGACCCAGTACTTC. It encodes CASSLGASQETQYF.

J is TRBJ1-1 and V is TRBV9, with D tentatively TRBD1 (6 bases). V was shortened by 0 bases and J by 5 bases, with 11 bases between the two germline ends. CDR1 is SGDLS and CDR2 is YYNGEE in the germline V gene. CDR3 length: 14 residues. CDR3 sequence reads: CASSVEAGETEAFF. The CDR3 coding sequence is TGTGCCAGCAGCGTAGAGGCAGGGGAAACTGAAGCTTTCTTT.